A single sample is the source of the 27 T cell receptor beta chains below, sequenced in a study of blood T cell repertoires in COVID-19. Assay used: immunoSEQ multiplex PCR; TCRdb lists only in-frame clones, some missing. The sample yields just over 650,000 clones, more than 80% seen once. The sequencing input was peripheral blood. The receptor source for this set is a woman between 18 and 29 years old with acute or convalescent COVID-19.

The V and J genes are TRBV7-9 and TRBJ2-1, with D perhaps TRBD2 (7 bases). V shed 7 bases and J shed 6 bases, with 13 bases lying between them. The length of the CDR3 is 13 residues. Per the germline V gene, CDR1 is SEHNR and CDR2 is FQNEAQ (reference sequence). CDR3 DNA: TGTGCCAGCACAATCGGGGGGCCCAATGAGCAGTTCTTC. This encodes CASTIGGPNEQFF.

This clone has only one observation. The chain links TRBV10-1 to TRBJ1-2; 7 bases are shared with TRBD1. This CDR3 has 14 amino acids. Germline CDR1 is WNHNN and CDR2 is SYGVQD (reference sequence). V was pared by 8 bases and J by 7 bases, with 13 bases of the junction left unmatched. The CDR3 sequence: CASWPRDSEGGYTF. The CDR3 nucleotides are TGCGCCAGCTGGCCCCGGGACAGTGAGGGTGGCTACACCTTC.

This chain joins TRBV5-1 and TRBJ2-1; D might be TRBD2 (5 bases). CDR1 is SGHRS and CDR2 is YFSETQ in the germline V gene. The CDR3 consists of 11 residues. The V gene lost 2 bases and the J gene lost 9 bases, with 6 bases spanning the gap. The CDR3 DNA reads TGCGCCAGCAGCTTCGGGGTTGAGCAGTTCTTC. It yields the protein CASSFGVEQFF.

This clone was counted only a few times. In the same sample, other DNA sequences code for this CDR3. As DNA, the CDR3 is TGTGCCAGCAGTTTTGGGGGGAACCAGCCCCAGCATTTT. This codes for CASSFGGNQPQHF. V is TRBV27 and J is TRBJ1-5, with a weak D call TRBD1 (5 bases). Germline V gene data show CDR1 as MNHEY and CDR2 as SMNVEV (reference sequence). V was clipped by 3 bases and J by 7 bases, with 10 bases between them. The CDR3 consists of 13 residues.

Points on this clone: A much larger clone differs from this one at a single base, so this may be a read error. J is TRBJ2-3 and V is TRBV6-4; 8 nucleotides line up with TRBD1. With V trimmed by 4 bases and J by 1 base, 1 base remained unmatched. The germline CDR1 and CDR2 sequences are MRHNA and SNTAGT. CDR3 size: 14 residues. The CDR3 loop reads CASSATGGTDTQYF. CDR3 coding DNA: TGTGCCAGCAGTGCGACAGGGGGCACAGATACGCAGTATTTT.

The chain combines TRBV7-6 with TRBJ1-3, with a tentative D call TRBD1 (5 bases). This CDR3 has 17 amino acids. V was pared by 1 base and J by 0 bases, with 13 bases between. The germline CDR1 and CDR2 sequences are SGHVS and FNYEAQ. The CDR3 spells CASSLDPPGLSGNTIYF. The CDR3 DNA reads TGTGCCAGCAGCTTAGATCCCCCAGGGCTCTCTGGAAACACCATATATTTT.

The chain carries TRBV28 and TRBJ2-1; 8 nucleotides agree with TRBD1. The V segment lost 6 bases and the J segment 7 bases; nucleotides outside the gene matches: 8. Germline loops: CDR1 MDHEN, CDR2 SYDVKM. The CDR3 is made up of 14 amino acids. CDR3 sequence: CASSPSDRVNEQFF. For the CDR3, the DNA is TGTGCCAGCAGCCCCTCGGACAGGGTGAATGAGCAGTTCTTC.

The chain is built from TRBV3-1 (or the pseudogene TRBV3-2) and TRBJ2-1, with 10 bases lining up with TRBD2. The CDR3 runs to 16 residues. The germline V gene encodes CDR1 LGHDT and CDR2 YNNKEL (reference sequence). J lost 3 bases, V lost 1 base, and 3 bases had no gene match. CDR3 nucleotides: TGTGCCAGCAGCCAAGCCGGGACTAGCGACTACAATGAGCAGTTCTTC. Protein sequence: CASSQAGTSDYNEQFF.

This clone came up once. The rearrangement joins TRBV3-1 (or the pseudogene TRBV3-2) to TRBJ1-1; D may be TRBD1 (5 bases). The CDR3 extends over 14 amino acids. Looked up from germline, CDR1 is LGHDT and CDR2 is YNNKEL (reference sequence). The ends were cut back, 0 bases at V and 9 bases at J, with 14 bases in the middle. The CDR3 nucleotides read TGTGCCAGCAGCCAAGAGGGCAGGGTCCCCCAAGCTTTCTTT. Protein: CASSQEGRVPQAFF.

The chain employs TRBV15 and TRBJ2-7; 7 bases match TRBD1. Germline V gene data show CDR1 as LNHNV and CDR2 as YYDKDF (reference sequence). V trimming: 2 bases; J trimming: 2 bases; junction bases outside the gene matches: 12. This CDR3 is 17 amino acids long. CDR3 residues: CATSRSALGQAPYEQYF. The CDR3 bases are TGTGCCACCAGCAGATCTGCCCTTGGACAGGCACCCTACGAGCAGTACTTC.

This clone was detected a few times. The V call is TRBV6-5, the J call TRBJ1-2; maybe TRBD1 (5 bases). There are 16 residues in the CDR3. Germline loops: CDR1 MNHEY, CDR2 SVGAGI. Trimming took off 0 bases at V and 2 bases at J, with 13 bases between the two ends. The chain's CDR3 is CASSYSKGRANYGYTF. The CDR3 nucleotides are TGTGCCAGCAGTTACTCGAAGGGCAGGGCAAACTATGGCTACACCTTC.

The rearrangement uses TRBV9 and TRBJ1-6; D is undetermined. CDR3 length equals 13 residues. Looked up from germline, CDR1 is SGDLS and CDR2 is YYNGEE. The V gene lost 5 bases and the J gene lost 9 bases, with 12 bases spanning the gap. CDR3 in DNA: TGTGCCAGCAGTTCGGGGAAAGGTTCACCCCTCCACTTT. Translated: CASSSGKGSPLHF.

V and J are TRBV3-1 (or the pseudogene TRBV3-2) and TRBJ2-7; D unclear. CDR1 is LGHDT and CDR2 is YNNKEL in the germline V gene (reference sequence). Trimming left V 3 bases short and J 0 bases short, with 12 bases between. The CDR3 contains 15 residues. CDR3 nucleotide sequence: TGTGCCAGCAGCCACCCGGGTCCCAGCTCCTACGAGCAGTACTTC. Its protein is CASSHPGPSSYEQYF.

This chain links TRBV6-5 with TRBJ1-1; maybe TRBD1 (5 bases). The CDR3 has 14 amino acids. The germline V and J ends were trimmed by 7 bases and 4 bases, with 16 bases remaining between them. CDR1 MNHEY and CDR2 SVGAGI come from the germline V gene. The CDR3 sequence: CASIFGGYGTEAFF. DNA for the CDR3: TGTGCCAGCATATTCGGGGGGTATGGCACTGAAGCTTTCTTT.

The rearrangement joins TRBV2 to TRBJ1-4; no reliable D call. This CDR3 spans 11 amino acids. Germline V CDR1 and CDR2: SNHLY, FYNNEI. V lost 4 bases to trimming and J lost 8 bases, with 5 bases between them. This chain's CDR3 is CASSGGEKLFF. The DNA of the CDR3 is TGTGCCAGCAGTGGAGGCGAAAAACTGTTTTTT.

The rearrangement joins TRBV2 to TRBJ1-5; no definite D call. Per the germline V gene, CDR1 is SNHLY and CDR2 is FYNNEI. Trimming took off 1 base at V and 2 bases at J, with 12 bases between the two ends. The CDR3 has 16 amino acids. As DNA, the CDR3 is TGTGCCAGCAGTGAAGACCAGCTCCAGGGCAATCAGCCCCAGCATTTT. Protein: CASSEDQLQGNQPQHF.

This clone was found once. The CDR3 DNA follows: TGTGCCAGCACCAGACAGGCCAATAACTATGGCTACACCTTC. Translation: CASTRQANNYGYTF. The chain couples TRBV2 to TRBJ1-2; D may be TRBD1 (6 bases). The V and J ends lost 7 bases and 1 base respectively, with 13 bases between them. Looked up from germline, CDR1 is SNHLY and CDR2 is FYNNEI. CDR3 length: 14 residues.

This clone appeared a single time. The chain employs TRBV5-1 and TRBJ1-2, with D perhaps matching TRBD1 (6 bases). The CDR3 spans 16 residues. The germline V and J ends were trimmed by 4 bases and 4 bases, with 20 bases remaining between them. In germline, CDR1 is SGHRS, CDR2 YFSETQ. CDR3 residues: CASSTGGNNRAYGYTF. DNA for the CDR3: TGCGCCAGCAGCACGGGTGGGAACAACAGGGCCTATGGCTACACCTTC.

The chain carries TRBV7-2 and TRBJ2-3, with 10 bases aligning to TRBD2. The CDR3 has 14 residues. J gave up 4 bases and V 5 bases, and 3 bases lay outside the gene matches. Germline V gene data show CDR1 as SGHTA and CDR2 as FQGNSA. The CDR3 sequence: CASSAGTSADTQYF. The CDR3 region has the DNA TGTGCCAGCAGCGCTGGGACTAGCGCAGATACGCAGTATTTT. Full variable domain (outside the CDR3, taken from reference TRBV7-2 and TRBJ2-3): GAGVSQSPSNKVTEKGKDVELRCDPISGHTALYWYRQSLGQGLEFLIYFQGNSAPDKSGLPSDRFSAERTGGSVSTLTIQRTQQEDSAVYLCASSAGTSADTQYFGPGTRLTVL.

This clone was observed a single time. This chain links TRBV21-1 with TRBJ1-5; no check of the table's D call, TRBD1, against the DNA was made. TRBV21-1 is a pseudogene segment. This CDR3 contains 19 residues. CDR3 amino acids: CASSNNPGQVEKGNQPQHF. In DNA, the CDR3 is TGTGCCAGCAGCAACAATCCGGGACAGGTAGAGAAGGGCAATCAGCCCCAGCATTTT.

This sequence joins TRBV19 and TRBJ1-1; D remains unclear. V was shortened by 10 bases and J by 4 bases, with 19 bases between the two germline ends. The CDR3 consists of 14 residues. Germline V gives CDR1 LNHDA, CDR2 SQIVND (reference sequence). The CDR3 loop reads CATPLGYGSTEAFF. DNA of the CDR3: TGTGCCACCCCCTTGGGGTACGGGAGCACTGAAGCTTTCTTT.

The rearrangement links TRBV18 to TRBJ2-7; 7 bases map to TRBD1. Germline CDR1 is KGHSH and CDR2 is LQKENI. The CDR3 loop spans 14 amino acids. J gave up 2 bases and V 3 bases, and 4 bases lay outside the gene matches. The CDR3, as DNA: TGTGCCAGCTCACCCTGGGACAGCACCTACGAGCAGTACTTC. Its protein is CASSPWDSTYEQYF.

The chain recombines TRBV27 with TRBJ1-1; D might be TRBD1 (5 bases). The CDR3 contains 15 residues. Between the trimmed V and J ends, which lost 6 bases and 4 bases, there was a span of 18 bases. Germline lookup yields CDR1 MNHEY and CDR2 SMNVEV (reference sequence). The chain's CDR3 is CASSGGRGRGTEAFF. For the CDR3, the DNA is TGTGCCAGCAGCGGGGGGAGGGGCCGGGGCACTGAAGCTTTCTTT.

The V and J genes are TRBV4-1 and TRBJ1-6; D is ambiguous. The CDR3 loop spans 11 amino acids. Germline assignment: CDR1 MGHRA and CDR2 YSYEKL. Trimming stripped 5 bases from V and 16 bases from J, with 12 bases between. CDR3 DNA: TGCGCCAGCAGCTCCCCGGGTGGACTCCACTTT. Encoded protein: CASSSPGGLHF.

This clone was observed a single time. CDR3 DNA: TGTGCCTGCTACCCGACAGGGGGCTTTGAGACCCAGTACTTC. Residues: CACYPTGGFETQYF. The chain employs TRBV2 and TRBJ2-5, with 10 nucleotides matching TRBD1. Germline V lookup: CDR1 SNHLY, CDR2 FYNNEI. The V gene end was trimmed by 11 bases and the J gene end by 5 bases; junction bases not matched to a gene: 11. The CDR3 contains 14 residues. Drawing the rest from reference TRBV2 and TRBJ2-5, the complete variable domain is EPEVTQTPSHQVTQMGQEVILRCVPISNHLYFYWYRQILGQKVEFLVSFYNNEISEKSEIFDDQFSVERPDGSNFTLKIRSTKLEDSAMYFCACYPTGGFETQYFGPGTRLLVL.

The rearrangement joins TRBV29-1 to TRBJ2-7; 9 bases match TRBD2. Germline V gives CDR1 SQVTM, CDR2 ANQGSEA. The V segment lost 6 bases and the J segment 2 bases; nucleotides outside the gene matches: 8. The CDR3 loop spans 14 amino acids. Written as DNA, the CDR3 is TGCAGCGTCACACTAGCGGGTAAGACCTACGAGCAGTACTTC. This gives the protein CSVTLAGKTYEQYF.

This chain uses TRBV6-6 with TRBJ2-7, with 8 bases matching TRBD1. CDR3 length: 17 amino acids. The germline V gene encodes CDR1 MNHNY and CDR2 SVGAGI (reference sequence). V was clipped by 5 bases and J by 3 bases; unmatched bases: 15. The CDR3 sequence: CASSPRRGDRRHYEQYF. The CDR3 region has the DNA TGTGCCAGCAGTCCGCGAAGAGGGGACAGGCGGCACTACGAGCAGTACTTC.